Below, 11 T cell receptor beta chains from the same sample are listed, as sequenced in a study of shared clonotypes between healthy human individuals. The protocol was immunoSEQ multiplex PCR, while the TCRdb copy is restricted to in-frame clones and leaves out a portion. The top ten hold 8% to 13% of the sample, which has about 340,000 clones, around four fifths seen once. Specimen: memory CD4+ T cells sorted from blood. Subset indicated: CD45RA-negative fraction. These receptors all stem from a man aged 25 to 45 in good health.

The chain combines TRBV9 with TRBJ2-2, with TRBD1 identical over 9 bases. Germline V lookup: CDR1 SGDLS, CDR2 YYNGEE. This CDR3 contains 14 residues. V trimming: 4 bases; J trimming: 7 bases; junction bases outside the gene matches: 5. The CDR3 nucleotides are TGTGCCAGCAGCCGGGACAGGGTAAACGGGGAGCTGTTTTTT. Residues: CASSRDRVNGELFF.

The chain couples TRBV6-5 to TRBJ1-2; D is perhaps TRBD1 (6 bases). Per the germline V gene, CDR1 is MNHEY and CDR2 is SVGAGI. Deletions cut 5 bases from V and 2 bases from J, with 15 bases between. The CDR3 sequence is 15 residues long. CDR3 nucleotides: TGTGCCAGCAGTCAAGGGATAAGGGGGAACTATGGCTACACCTTC. This gives the protein CASSQGIRGNYGYTF.

This rearrangement joins TRBV29-1 to TRBJ2-3; 9 bases are shared with TRBD2. The V segment lost 3 bases and the J segment 1 base; nucleotides outside the gene matches: 5. CDR1 is SQVTM and CDR2 is ANQGSEA in the germline V gene. The CDR3 consists of 15 residues. The chain's CDR3 is CSVDSLAGGTDTQYF. In DNA form, the CDR3 reads TGCAGCGTTGATAGCTTAGCGGGAGGCACAGATACGCAGTATTTT.

The V and J genes are TRBV19 and TRBJ2-2; D may be TRBD1 (6 bases). CDR1 and CDR2 from the germline V gene are LNHDA and SQIVND (reference sequence). The CDR3 covers 15 residues. Trimming left V 4 bases short and J 1 base short, with 10 bases between. CDR3 bases: TGTGCCAGTAGTAGGTTGACAGGGAACACCGGGGAGCTGTTTTTT. It specifies CASSRLTGNTGELFF.

As concerns this clone: Other DNA variants within this sample encode the same CDR3. The gene calls are TRBV9 and TRBJ1-3; D is possibly TRBD1 (5 bases). With 2 bases removed from V and 4 bases from J, the gap between germline ends came to 13 bases. The CDR3 spans 15 residues. In germline, CDR1 is SGDLS, CDR2 YYNGEE. Here the CDR3 reads CASSVNQGPGNTIYF. The CDR3 DNA reads TGTGCCAGCAGCGTCAACCAGGGTCCGGGAAACACCATATATTTT.

This clone came up once. The chain is built from TRBV11-3 and TRBJ2-2, with 10 bases lining up with TRBD1. This CDR3 has 17 amino acids. Germline V gene lookup returns CDR1 SGHNT and CDR2 YENEEA. The V gene end was trimmed by 5 bases and the J gene end by 7 bases; junction bases not matched to a gene: 13. This CDR3 reads CASSPISRQGAGGELFF. In nucleotides, the CDR3 is TGTGCCAGCAGCCCAATATCCCGACAGGGGGCCGGCGGGGAGCTGTTTTTT.

V is TRBV11-2 and J is TRBJ1-1; TRBD1 agrees at 8 bases. This CDR3 region has 14 residues. The junction had 7 bases not matched to a gene; V was cut back by 5 bases and J by 5 bases. The V gene's germline CDR1 is SGHAT and CDR2 FQNNGV. The CDR3 is CASSPPGQGTEAFF. The CDR3 nucleotides are TGTGCCAGCAGCCCTCCCGGACAGGGAACTGAAGCTTTCTTT.

Turning to this clone: Distinct nucleotide sequences in the sample also encode this CDR3. The genes are TRBV9 and TRBJ2-1; no definite D call. V dropped 0 bases and J dropped 0 bases, with 4 bases sitting between them. Germline CDR1 and CDR2: SGDLS and YYNGEE. This CDR3 has 14 residues. Here the CDR3 reads CASSVDSSYNEQFF. The CDR3 region has the DNA TGTGCCAGCAGCGTAGATAGCTCCTACAATGAGCAGTTCTTC. The complete variable domain, with remaining parts taken from reference TRBV9 and TRBJ2-1, reads DSGVTQTPKHLITATGQRVTLRCSPRSGDLSVYWYQQSLDQGLQFLIQYYNGEERAKGNILERFSAQQFPDLHSELNLSSLELGDSALYFCASSVDSSYNEQFFGPGTRLTVL.

This clone occurred once. The rearrangement links TRBV18 to TRBJ2-3; 9 bases fit TRBD2. V was pared by 4 bases and J by 2 bases, with 4 bases of the junction left unmatched. This CDR3 is built from 15 residues. Germline CDR1 and CDR2: KGHSH and LQKENI. CDR3: CASSQASGNTDTQYF. The CDR3 region has the DNA TGTGCCAGCTCACAGGCTAGCGGGAACACAGATACGCAGTATTTT.

This clone has at least ten counts. This chain joins TRBV11-2 and TRBJ2-7; D is perhaps TRBD1 (5 bases). Germline V CDR1 and CDR2: SGHAT, FQNNGV. This CDR3 spans 13 amino acids. The V end lost 4 bases, the J end lost 6 bases, and 13 bases lay between the germline ends. The CDR3 protein is CASSSIGASEQYF. CDR3 DNA: TGTGCCAGCAGCTCCATAGGGGCTAGCGAGCAGTACTTC.

This clone was counted a single time. This chain's CDR3 is CASSLGPGKTSYNEQFF. The CDR3 nucleotides are TGCGCCAGCAGCTTGGGCCCAGGGAAAACCTCCTACAATGAGCAGTTCTTC. J is TRBJ2-1 and V is TRBV5-1; tentative D call: TRBD1 (5 bases). CDR1 and CDR2 from the germline V gene are SGHRS and YFSETQ. Trimming took off 0 bases at V and 0 bases at J, with 13 bases between the two ends. The CDR3 extends over 17 amino acids.